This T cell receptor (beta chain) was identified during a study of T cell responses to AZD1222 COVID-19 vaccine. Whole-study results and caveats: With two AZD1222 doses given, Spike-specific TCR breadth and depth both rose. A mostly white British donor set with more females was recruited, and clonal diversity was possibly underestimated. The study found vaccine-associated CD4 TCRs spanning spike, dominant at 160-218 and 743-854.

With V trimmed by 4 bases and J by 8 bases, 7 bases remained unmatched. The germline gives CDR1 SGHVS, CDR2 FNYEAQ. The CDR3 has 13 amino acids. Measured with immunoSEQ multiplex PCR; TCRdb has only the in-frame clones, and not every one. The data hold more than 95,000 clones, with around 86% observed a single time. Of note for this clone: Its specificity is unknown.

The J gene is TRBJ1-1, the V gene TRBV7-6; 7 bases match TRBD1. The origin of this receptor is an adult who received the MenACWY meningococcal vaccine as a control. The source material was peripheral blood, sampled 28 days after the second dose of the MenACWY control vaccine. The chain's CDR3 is CASSSRQGAEAFF. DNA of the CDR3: TGTGCCAGCAGCTCCCGACAGGGAGCGGAAGCTTTCTTT.